This T cell receptor beta chain was captured by sequencing in a study of CD8+CD57+ T cells in acquired aplastic anemia. Overall study results and limits: Overlapping CD8+ CDR3 repertoires of patients and controls contained under 35 shared sequences.

J was trimmed by 4 bases and V by 6 bases; bases with no gene match: 9. The CDR3 totals 15 residues. Germline V gene sequence: CDR1 MRHNA, CDR2 SNTAGT. Those patients picked for sequencing had displayed CD8+CD57+ cell expansion on flow cytometry. Acquired aplastic anemia of severe grade affected all patients. Patients had not yet gotten any therapy when their blood was taken for sampling. Genomic DNA templated the TCR beta VDJ and CDR3 profiling. Each CDR3 protein is one row after TCRdb ran MiXCR on the reads. The data contain about 250,000 distinct CDR3 sequences, around 45% of them singletons. This clonotype was counted ten times or more. Antigen: not known.

The V and J genes are TRBV6-4 and TRBJ2-1; 7 bases line up with TRBD1. This receptor was taken from a human donor with aplastic anemia. The sequenced sample consisted of sorted CD4+, CD8+, or CD8+CD57+ T cells (not recorded which) from PBMCs. The CDR3 protein is CASSPTGTVYNEQFF. CDR3 DNA sequence: TGTGCCAGCAGCCCTACCGGGACAGTTTACAATGAGCAGTTCTTC.